This T cell receptor beta chain was found in a study of blood T cell repertoires in COVID-19. Profiled with immunoSEQ multiplex PCR; TCRdb holds only in-frame clones, not every one. The repertoire holds roughly 360,000 clones, with roughly 86% as singletons. Germline V gene data show CDR1 as MNHEY and CDR2 as SMNVEV (reference sequence). This CDR3 has 15 amino acids. V lost 2 bases, J lost 0 bases, and 10 bases lay in between. This clone was recorded once. Sequences were obtained from peripheral blood. The V gene is TRBV27, the J gene TRBJ1-1; D might be TRBD1 (5 bases). This sequence originates from a human donor with acute or convalescent COVID-19. The donor label of this sample is uncertain. The CDR3 is CASSLGSGMNTEAFF. The DNA for the CDR3 is TGTGCCAGCAGTTTAGGGTCAGGGATGAACACTGAAGCTTTCTTT.